The 22 T cell receptor beta chains reported below all come from one sample, sequenced in a study of T cell responses to AZD1222 COVID-19 vaccine. This table comes from immunoSEQ multiplex PCR, and its TCRdb copy is limited to in-frame clones, with some not included. The repertoire has 60,000 to 75,000 clones, about 90% of them found once; the top ten carry approximately 5.4%. The sequences come from peripheral blood, collected on day 0 of AZD1222 vaccination. Receptors originate from an adult in good health.

This rearrangement joins TRBV6-5 to TRBJ1-3; D possibly corresponds to TRBD1 (5 bases). Per germline, CDR1 MNHEY and CDR2 SVGAGI. V shed 0 bases and J shed 4 bases, with 10 bases lying between them. The CDR3 covers 15 residues. CDR3 nucleotide sequence: TGTGCCAGCAGTTACTCCGCAGGGATCGGAAACACCATATATTTT. Translated, it gives CASSYSAGIGNTIYF.

V is TRBV5-5 and J is TRBJ1-6; 7 positions agree with TRBD1. Germline CDR1 and CDR2: SGHKS and YYEKEE (reference sequence). The CDR3 consists of 15 residues. V lost 2 bases and J lost 7; bases outside the gene matches: 6. The chain's CDR3 is CASSFLTGLNSPLHF. The CDR3 DNA follows: TGTGCCAGCAGCTTCCTGACAGGGCTAAATTCACCCCTCCACTTT.

The chain links TRBV5-5 to TRBJ1-4; unclear D gene. This CDR3 comprises 15 residues. Trimming left V 4 bases short and J 8 bases short, with 18 bases between. Germline values: CDR1 SGHKS, CDR2 YYEKEE (reference sequence). CDR3 in DNA: TGTGCCAGCAGCCCCGAAAGAGGTTGGAGAGAAAAACTGTTTTTT. It encodes CASSPERGWREKLFF.

The genes are TRBV27 and TRBJ1-2; a weak D match, TRBD1 (6 bases). Trimming stripped 6 bases from V and 1 base from J, with 21 bases between. The CDR3 has 17 amino acids. From germline, CDR1 is MNHEY and CDR2 SMNVEV (reference sequence). DNA of the CDR3: TGTGCCAGCAGCCCTATGCGGATACAGGGAATTAACTATGGCTACACCTTC. Protein sequence: CASSPMRIQGINYGYTF.

The DNA of the CDR3 is TGTGCCAGCAGTAGGGGAGTGACAGGGTCGCAGCCCCAGCATTTT. Translated, it gives CASSRGVTGSQPQHF. The J gene is TRBJ1-5, the V gene TRBV6-5; TRBD1 matches at 7 bases. Germline-derived CDR1 and CDR2 are MNHEY and SVGAGI. The ends lost 5 bases at V and 7 bases at J; junction bases unmatched: 11. CDR3 length equals 15 residues.

The CDR3 loop is CAGGLPNTDTQYF. The CDR3 DNA reads as TGTGCCGGGGGACTACCAAACACAGATACGCAGTATTTT. The chain carries TRBV6-5 and TRBJ2-3; 7 bases agree with TRBD2. The germline gives CDR1 MNHEY, CDR2 SVGAGI. V lost 11 bases to trimming and J lost 2 bases; unmatched junction nucleotides: 7. CDR3 length equals 13 residues.

The chain uses TRBV14 and TRBJ2-2; D call uncertain. V lost 4 bases, J lost 9 bases, and 12 bases lay in between. CDR3 length equals 13 residues. Per the germline V gene, CDR1 is SGHDN and CDR2 is FVKESK. The CDR3: CASSRGNGWELFF. As DNA, the CDR3 is TGTGCCAGCAGCCGGGGAAATGGCTGGGAGCTGTTTTTT.

The chain links TRBV5-1 to TRBJ2-7; 7 nucleotides align to TRBD1. V lost 6 bases and J lost 1; bases outside the gene matches: 10. The CDR3 extends over 15 amino acids. Germline-derived CDR1 and CDR2 are SGHRS and YFSETQ. CDR3 sequence reads: CASTFTGAPSYEQYF. The CDR3 coding sequence is TGCGCCAGCACGTTTACAGGGGCGCCTTCCTACGAGCAGTACTTC. The full variable domain, its missing parts supplied by reference TRBV5-1 and TRBJ2-7, is KAGVTQTPRYLIKTRGQQVTLSCSPISGHRSVSWYQQTPGQGLQFLFEYFSETQRNKGNFPGRFSGRQFSNSRSEMNVSTLELGDSALYLCASTFTGAPSYEQYFGPGTRLTVT.

This rearrangement joins TRBV7-6 to TRBJ1-4; tentative D call: TRBD1 (6 bases). CDR3 length: 16 amino acids. Trimming left V 1 base short and J 4 bases short, with 13 bases between. The germline V gene has CDR1 SGHVS and CDR2 FNYEAQ. This CDR3 reads CASSLGPGAHNEKLFF. CDR3 coding DNA: TGTGCCAGCAGCTTAGGGCCAGGGGCCCATAATGAAAAACTGTTTTTT.

This clone has a single count. The chain joins TRBV11-2 to TRBJ1-1; 8 bases align to TRBD1. V was clipped by 2 bases and J by 0 bases; unmatched bases: 5. The CDR3 is 16 residues long. CDR1 is SGHAT and CDR2 is FQNNGV in the germline V gene. Here the CDR3 reads CASSLWRTGMNTEAFF. The CDR3 DNA follows: TGTGCCAGCAGCTTATGGCGGACAGGGATGAACACTGAAGCTTTCTTT.

The chain carries TRBV19 and TRBJ2-7; D is possibly TRBD1 or TRBD2 (5 bases each). The germline V and J ends were trimmed by 5 bases and 1 base, with 15 bases remaining between them. Germline V CDR1 and CDR2: LNHDA, SQIVND (reference sequence). The CDR3 is 15 amino acids. CDR3 residues: CASSVPGTASYEQYF. CDR3 nucleotides: TGTGCCAGTAGTGTCCCCGGGACGGCGTCCTACGAGCAGTACTTC.

This chain links TRBV30 with TRBJ1-2; D is unresolved. The germline V gene encodes CDR1 GTSNPN and CDR2 SVGIG (reference sequence). V lost 3 bases and J lost 2, with 10 bases in between. The CDR3 is 13 residues long. The CDR3 spells CAWRRASNYGYTF. Here the CDR3 DNA reads TGTGCCTGGAGGAGAGCTTCCAACTATGGCTACACCTTC. Filled out from reference TRBV30 and TRBJ1-2, the complete variable domain reads SQTIHQWPATLVQPVGSPLSLECTVEGTSNPNLYWYRQAAGRGLQLLFYSVGIGQISSEVPQNLSASRPQDRQFILSSKKLLLSDSGFYLCAWRRASNYGYTFGSGTRLTVV.

The V and J genes are TRBV5-4 and TRBJ2-5, with D perhaps TRBD1 (6 bases). V was pared by 4 bases and J by 1 base, with 14 bases between. Germline CDR1 and CDR2: SGHNT and YYREEE (reference sequence). This CDR3 contains 15 residues. For the CDR3, the DNA is TGTGCCAGCAGCCGCTCGACAGGAACCCAAGAGACCCAGTACTTC. This translates into CASSRSTGTQETQYF.

The chain couples TRBV6-5 to TRBJ1-2, with TRBD1 matching over 7 bases. From germline, CDR1 is MNHEY and CDR2 SVGAGI. With 5 bases clipped from V and 8 bases from J, the junction kept 8 bases outside the gene matches. This CDR3 region has 13 residues. CDR3 nucleotide sequence: TGTGCCAGCAGTACACAGGGGAGAAGGGGCTACACCTTC. This sequence encodes CASSTQGRRGYTF.

The rearrangement links TRBV6-5 to TRBJ2-7, with TRBD1 as a possible D gene (5 bases). Germline CDR1 and CDR2: MNHEY and SVGAGI. V lost 0 bases and J lost 4, with 13 bases in between. The CDR3 runs to 15 residues. The CDR3 DNA is TGTGCCAGCAGTTACTCGACCAGGGTCACGTACGAGCAGTACTTC. This codes for CASSYSTRVTYEQYF.

This clone was observed once. CDR3 region: CASSLAVYRDTQYF. CDR3 nucleotide sequence: TGCGCCAGCAGCTTGGCTGTATATCGAGATACGCAGTATTTT. This sequence joins TRBV5-1 and TRBJ2-3; no definite D call. The CDR3 loop spans 14 amino acids. The ends were cut back, 0 bases at V and 5 bases at J, with 10 bases in the middle. Germline lookup yields CDR1 SGHRS and CDR2 YFSETQ.

The V and J genes are TRBV6-5 and TRBJ1-2, with no clear D. Germline V gives CDR1 MNHEY, CDR2 SVGAGI. The CDR3 is made up of 12 amino acids. Trimming removed 8 bases from V and 4 bases from J, with 11 bases in between. The CDR3 here is CASALAGYGYTF. In DNA, the CDR3 is TGTGCCAGCGCTCTGGCGGGCTATGGCTACACCTTC.

The rearrangement uses TRBV5-1 and TRBJ2-5; TRBD2 matches at 7 bases. The V gene's germline CDR1 is SGHRS and CDR2 YFSETQ. V lost 1 base and J lost 5; bases outside the gene matches: 11. This CDR3 comprises 16 residues. CDR3: CASSLPSGALGETQYF. The CDR3 coding sequence is TGCGCCAGCAGCTTGCCCAGCGGGGCCCTGGGGGAGACCCAGTACTTC.

The rearrangement uses TRBV7-2 and TRBJ1-2; D may be TRBD1 (5 bases). Per the germline V gene, CDR1 is SGHTA and CDR2 is FQGNSA. The CDR3 contains 15 residues. Trimming shortened V by 1 base and J by 5 bases, and 14 bases separated the two germline ends. The CDR3 bases are TGTGCCAGCAGCTTAGGGGGTCCGGGACTGTATGGCTACACCTTC. This codes for CASSLGGPGLYGYTF.

The chain uses TRBV18 and TRBJ1-2; D is unresolved. The CDR3 consists of 13 residues. V lost 0 bases and J lost 7, with 9 bases in between. Germline CDR1 KGHSH, CDR2 LQKENI. The CDR3 protein is CASSPPEGFGYTF. In nucleotides, the CDR3 is TGTGCCAGCTCACCACCAGAAGGGTTTGGCTACACCTTC.

The chain combines TRBV7-2 with TRBJ1-2; D might be TRBD1 (5 bases). Trimming took off 1 base at V and 5 bases at J, with 14 bases between the two ends. This CDR3 is 15 amino acids long. Germline V gives CDR1 SGHTA, CDR2 FQGNSA. The CDR3 region is CASSLDRGRSYGYTF. The CDR3 nucleotides are TGTGCCAGCAGCTTAGATCGGGGGAGGTCTTATGGCTACACCTTC.

The chain employs TRBV5-1 and TRBJ2-3; 7 bases are shared with TRBD1. Germline-derived CDR1 and CDR2 are SGHRS and YFSETQ. This CDR3 has 14 residues. Trimming removed 6 bases from V and 10 bases from J; junction bases left unmatched: 14. The DNA of the CDR3 is TGCGCCAGCACCCAGACAGGGCCCTTTATTTCGCAGTATTTT. Translated, it gives CASTQTGPFISQYF.